These 22 T cell receptor beta chains were sequenced from one sample in a study of T cells in Graves' hyperthyroidism and ophthalmopathy. RNA transcripts served as the template for amplifying TCR beta CDR3 regions. Initially, a first-round RT-PCR of the TCR CDR3 employed the HTBI primer set. Each CDR3 protein gets one entry after TCRdb re-called the multiplex PCR reads with MiXCR. This sample has around 700,000 distinct CDR3 sequences, with approximately 18% found just once. Sequenced sample: blood. The origin of the receptors is a woman between 45 and 60 years old with Graves' hyperthyroidism that later progressed to Graves' ophthalmopathy.

This chain links TRBV6-7 with TRBJ2-7; D not certain. TRBV6-7 qualifies as an ORF whose function is uncertain. The germline V and J ends were trimmed by 9 bases and 0 bases, with 9 bases remaining between them. The CDR3 sequence is 12 residues long. The CDR3 protein is CASEEVSYEQYF. The CDR3 DNA follows: TGTGCCAGTGAAGAGGTCTCCTACGAGCAGTACTTC.

This clonotype was seen repeatedly, ten times or more. This chain links TRBV7-9 with TRBJ1-1, with D maybe TRBD1 (5 bases). The V gene lost 0 bases and the J gene lost 4 bases, with 9 bases spanning the gap. The CDR3 totals 14 residues. Germline V gene sequence: CDR1 SEHNR, CDR2 FQNEAQ (reference sequence). The CDR3 nucleotides read TGTGCCAGCAGCTTAGCTGACAGATCCACTGAAGCTTTCTTT. As protein: CASSLADRSTEAFF.

This clonotype has a handful of counts. CDR3 DNA sequence: TGTGCCAGCAGCTTCCCTGAGGGGGCCTCTGAAGCTTTCTTT. Encoded protein: CASSFPEGASEAFF. V is TRBV5-6 and J is TRBJ1-1; 7 bases are shared with TRBD1. CDR1 and CDR2 (germline): SGHDT, YYEEEE. CDR3 size: 14 residues. V was clipped by 2 bases and J by 6 bases; unmatched bases: 7.

This clonotype was counted ten times or more. The rearrangement uses TRBV18 and TRBJ1-2, with D perhaps matching TRBD1 (5 bases). Germline CDR1 is KGHSH and CDR2 is LQKENI. V was clipped by 3 bases and J by 4 bases, with 12 bases between them. This CDR3 has 14 amino acids. CDR3 region: CASSPQQESYGYTF. Written as DNA, the CDR3 is TGTGCCAGCTCACCTCAACAGGAAAGCTATGGCTACACCTTC.

The gene calls are TRBV6-1 and TRBJ2-3, with D possibly matching TRBD2 (5 bases). The CDR3 totals 15 residues. V shed 3 bases and J shed 3 bases, with 13 bases lying between them. CDR1 is MNHNS and CDR2 is SASEGT in the germline V gene. CDR3 region: CASSEWVEGTDTQYF. The CDR3 bases are TGTGCCAGCAGTGAGTGGGTAGAGGGTACAGATACGCAGTATTTT.

The rearrangement joins TRBV11-2 to TRBJ2-3, with TRBD2 matching over 8 bases. CDR1 is SGHAT, CDR2 FQNNGV, per germline. There are 17 residues in the CDR3. J lost 2 bases, V lost 1 base, and 8 bases had no gene match. The CDR3: CASSLAGGTTLTDTQYF. The CDR3 region has the DNA TGTGCCAGCAGCTTAGCGGGAGGGACCACCCTCACAGATACGCAGTATTTT.

This clonotype was seen ten or more times. The chain uses TRBV3-1 and TRBJ1-1; D is uncertain. Trimming removed 4 bases from V and 0 bases from J, with 15 bases in between. This CDR3 is built from 16 residues. Germline values: CDR1 LGHDT, CDR2 YNNKEL (reference sequence). CDR3: CASSLNPSVLNTEAFF. The CDR3 DNA reads TGTGCCAGCAGCCTAAACCCTTCCGTCCTGAACACTGAAGCTTTCTTT.

The V call is TRBV4-1, the J call TRBJ2-7; TRBD2 matches at 7 bases. From germline, CDR1 is MGHRA and CDR2 YSYEKL. The CDR3 contains 19 residues. V trimming: 1 base; J trimming: 7 bases; junction bases outside the gene matches: 22. This CDR3 reads CASSQVGGFETNLRMEQYF. CDR3 nucleotide sequence: TGCGCCAGCAGCCAAGTGGGGGGGTTCGAAACCAATCTACGGATGGAGCAGTACTTC.

This clonotype was picked up many times. This chain connects TRBV20-1 to TRBJ2-3; 12 positions match TRBD2. Germline lookup yields CDR1 DFQATT and CDR2 SNEGSKA (reference sequence). This CDR3 is 17 amino acids long. V shed 1 base and J 5 bases; nucleotides not matched to a gene: 10. CDR3 in amino acids: CSARVRASGGALDTQYF. DNA for the CDR3: TGCAGTGCTAGAGTCCGGGCTAGCGGGGGGGCCTTAGATACGCAGTATTTT.

This clonotype was seen at least ten times. The chain is built from TRBV11-3 and TRBJ2-5; D possibly corresponds to TRBD2 (5 bases). Germline loops: CDR1 SGHNT, CDR2 YENEEA. V was pared by 3 bases and J by 1 base, with 15 bases between. The length of the CDR3 is 16 residues. In DNA, the CDR3 is TGTGCCAGCAGCTTTAGGGCAGGAGGTCTCCAAGAGACCCAGTACTTC. It specifies CASSFRAGGLQETQYF. Looking up the rest from reference TRBV11-3 and TRBJ2-5 gives the full variable domain: EAGVVQSPRYKIIEKKQPVAFWCNPISGHNTLYWYLQNLGQGPELLIRYENEEAVDDSQLPKDRFSAERLKGVDSTLKIQPAELGDSAVYLCASSFRAGGLQETQYFGPGTRLLVL.

This clonotype has just a few counts. This CDR3 reads CASSYEVGSTDTQYF. The CDR3 DNA reads TGTGCCAGCAGTTACGAGGTCGGCTCCACAGATACGCAGTATTTT. The J gene is TRBJ2-3, the V gene TRBV6-5; the D is unclear. CDR1 and CDR2 (germline): MNHEY, SVGAGI. V dropped 2 bases and J dropped 2 bases, with 11 bases sitting between them. The CDR3 covers 15 residues.

The V call is TRBV20-1, the J call TRBJ1-2; D is unclear. Trimming removed 3 bases from V and 2 bases from J, with 4 bases in between. The CDR3 spans 11 residues. Germline assignment: CDR1 DFQATT and CDR2 SNEGSKA (reference sequence). The CDR3 loop is CSASENYGYTF. The CDR3 DNA reads as TGCAGTGCTAGCGAAAACTATGGCTACACCTTC.

The V call is TRBV27, the J call TRBJ2-5; 9 positions agree with TRBD1. Germline-derived CDR1 and CDR2 are MNHEY and SMNVEV (reference sequence). The trim removed 8 bases at V and 4 bases at J, leaving 11 bases unmatched. This CDR3 has 15 residues. CDR3 bases: TGTGCCAGCCGGCTACTTACGACAGGGGGAGAGACCCAGTACTTC. Translated: CASRLLTTGGETQYF.

The V and J genes are TRBV15 and TRBJ2-4; no reliable D call. The germline V gene has CDR1 LNHNV and CDR2 YYDKDF (reference sequence). V was clipped by 0 bases and J by 12 bases, with 12 bases between them. This CDR3 region has 13 residues. The DNA for the CDR3 is TGTGCCACCAGCAGAGATTTTCCCGGTGATCAGTACTTC. It specifies CATSRDFPGDQYF. The whole variable domain, remainder taken from reference TRBV15 and TRBJ2-4, is DAMVIQNPRYQVTQFGKPVTLSCSQTLNHNVMYWYQQKSSQAPKLLFHYYDKDFNNEADTPDNFQSRRPNTSFCFLDIRSPGLGDTAMYLCATSRDFPGDQYFGAGTRLSVL.

This sequence joins TRBV3-1 and TRBJ2-3; 12 positions agree with TRBD2. V lost 4 bases and J lost 0; bases outside the gene matches: 20. Germline-derived CDR1 and CDR2 are LGHDT and YNNKEL (reference sequence). The CDR3 has 22 residues. The CDR3 here is CASSLRALAGGRIKTSTDTQYF. CDR3 coding DNA: TGTGCCAGCAGCCTCAGGGCTCTAGCGGGGGGGAGAATAAAGACTAGCACAGATACGCAGTATTTT.

This chain uses TRBV19 with TRBJ1-1; D is perhaps TRBD1 (5 bases). The CDR3 runs to 14 residues. V lost 4 bases to trimming and J lost 1 base, with 10 bases between them. The germline gives CDR1 LNHDA, CDR2 SQIVND (reference sequence). CDR3 residues: CASSTDTANTEAFF. CDR3 bases: TGTGCCAGTAGTACGGACACCGCGAACACTGAAGCTTTCTTT. The full variable domain, rest sourced from reference TRBV19 and TRBJ1-1, is DGGITQSPKYLFRKEGQNVTLSCEQNLNHDAMYWYRQDPGQGLRLIYYSQIVNDFQKGDIAEGYSVSREKKESFPLTVTSAQKNPTAFYLCASSTDTANTEAFFGQGTRLTVV.

In the case of this clonotype: The junction differs from germline at one of its ends, possibly a read error. The rearrangement links TRBV20-1 to TRBJ1-2; D call uncertain. Germline CDR1 DFQATT, CDR2 SNEGSKA (reference sequence). The CDR3 consists of 17 residues. CDR3 amino acids: CSTSFLDFVPEPYGYTF. In DNA form, the CDR3 reads TGCAGTACTAGCTTCTTGGATTTCGTACCTGAACCCTATGGCTACACCTTC.

There are a few counts of this clonotype. V gene TRBV5-1 combines with J gene TRBJ1-6; D remains ambiguous. The CDR3 covers 15 residues. Germline V gene sequence: CDR1 SGHRS, CDR2 YFSETQ. V gave up 0 bases and J gave up 7 bases, with 11 bases separating them. DNA of the CDR3: TGCGCCAGCAGCTTGGCGGAGCCCGGGAATTCACCCCTCCACTTT. Amino acid sequence: CASSLAEPGNSPLHF.

The chain links TRBV4-1 to TRBJ2-3; D not resolved. V gave up 1 base and J gave up 5 bases, with 7 bases separating them. CDR1 is MGHRA and CDR2 is YSYEKL in the germline V gene. The CDR3 sequence is 13 residues long. The CDR3 region is CASSQVTGDTQYF. DNA for the CDR3: TGCGCCAGCAGCCAAGTTACGGGAGATACGCAGTATTTT.

This clonotype occurred a few times. V usage is TRBV29-1 and J usage is TRBJ2-1; TRBD1 is a possible D gene (7 bases). This CDR3 contains 16 residues. Trimming took off 5 bases at V and 3 bases at J, with 20 bases between the two ends. CDR1 is SQVTM and CDR2 is ANQGSEA in the germline V gene. The CDR3 region is CSVSPRRGQIYNEQFF. In DNA form, the CDR3 reads TGCAGCGTTTCCCCCCGGAGGGGACAGATCTACAATGAGCAGTTCTTC.

This clonotype was detected only a few times. The V and J genes are TRBV2 and TRBJ1-3, with 7 bases matching TRBD1. Germline V gene sequence: CDR1 SNHLY, CDR2 FYNNEI. The length of the CDR3 is 15 residues. The ends lost 7 bases at V and 2 bases at J; junction bases unmatched: 8. The CDR3, as DNA: TGTGCCAGCACGAAGGGCCAGGGGGCTGGAAACACCATATATTTT. It is translated as CASTKGQGAGNTIYF.

This clonotype occurred many times. This chain uses TRBV12-3 or TRBV12-4 with TRBJ1-3; D might be TRBD1 (6 bases). The CDR3 totals 14 residues. V lost 5 bases and J lost 4, with 12 bases in between. The CDR3 loop is CASSAWDTGNTIYF. CDR3 coding DNA: TGTGCCAGCAGTGCCTGGGACACCGGAAACACCATATATTTT.